The 13 T cell receptor beta chains listed next were all sequenced from one sample in a study of blood T cell repertoires in COVID-19. Clones were sequenced by immunoSEQ multiplex PCR, and TCRdb holds only the in-frame ones, with some missing. This table has about 110,000 clones, over 80% appearing once. The source material was peripheral blood. These receptors were obtained from a woman between 65 and 79 years old with acute or convalescent COVID-19.

This clone came up once. V and J are TRBV19 and TRBJ1-2; 7 bases are a match to TRBD1. V gave up 7 bases and J gave up 1 base; unmatched junction bases: 9. CDR1 LNHDA and CDR2 SQIVND come from the germline V gene (reference sequence). The CDR3 has 15 amino acids. CDR3: CASTFRGTNNYGYTF. The DNA of the CDR3 is TGTGCCAGTACCTTCAGGGGGACGAATAACTATGGCTACACCTTC.

The genes are TRBV5-1 and TRBJ2-7; 9 positions agree with TRBD1. The germline V gene has CDR1 SGHRS and CDR2 YFSETQ. V was clipped by 4 bases and J by 6 bases; unmatched bases: 8. This CDR3 has 14 amino acids. The CDR3: CASSIGQGRSEQYF. Here the CDR3 DNA reads TGCGCCAGCAGCATCGGACAGGGGAGAAGCGAGCAGTACTTC. Full variable domain (outside the CDR3, taken from reference TRBV5-1 and TRBJ2-7): KAGVTQTPRYLIKTRGQQVTLSCSPISGHRSVSWYQQTPGQGLQFLFEYFSETQRNKGNFPGRFSGRQFSNSRSEMNVSTLELGDSALYLCASSIGQGRSEQYFGPGTRLTVT.

The chain couples TRBV5-1 to TRBJ2-2, with 8 bases that match TRBD2. CDR3 length: 17 amino acids. V lost 4 bases and J lost 4; bases outside the gene matches: 12. Germline V lookup: CDR1 SGHRS, CDR2 YFSETQ. The CDR3 DNA reads TGCGCCAGCAGCCTGGAAGGAAGCGGGAGTGGCACCGGGGAGCTGTTTTTT. Protein product: CASSLEGSGSGTGELFF.

V gene TRBV28 combines with J gene TRBJ1-1, with 7 bases fitting TRBD1. The CDR3 sequence is 15 residues long. The V gene end was trimmed by 4 bases and the J gene end by 1 base; junction bases not matched to a gene: 6. Looked up from germline, CDR1 is MDHEN and CDR2 is SYDVKM. CDR3 DNA: TGTGCCAGCAGTTCCCCGCAGGGGGGGAACACTGAAGCTTTCTTT. The encoded protein is CASSSPQGGNTEAFF. Looking up the rest from reference TRBV28 and TRBJ1-1 gives the full variable domain: DVKVTQSSRYLVKRTGEKVFLECVQDMDHENMFWYRQDPGLGLRLIYFSYDVKMKEKGDIPEGYSVSREKKERFSLILESASTNQTSMYLCASSSPQGGNTEAFFGQGTRLTVV.

The gene calls are TRBV7-2 and TRBJ2-5, with 11 bases identical to TRBD2. J gave up 2 bases and V 5 bases, and 13 bases lay outside the gene matches. The CDR3 totals 18 residues. In germline, CDR1 is SGHTA, CDR2 FQGNSA. CDR3 coding DNA: TGTGCCAGCAGCCCCCGGGGTAGCGGGGGGGCGGGTCAAGAGACCCAGTACTTC. Translation gives CASSPRGSGGAGQETQYF.

This chain links TRBV5-4 with TRBJ1-2, with 9 positions matching TRBD1. The CDR3 spans 14 residues. V was clipped by 4 bases and J by 3 bases; unmatched bases: 4. Germline V CDR1 and CDR2: SGHNT, YYREEE (reference sequence). The CDR3 here is CASSRTGEDYGYTF. CDR3 nucleotides: TGTGCCAGCAGCCGGACAGGGGAAGACTATGGCTACACCTTC.

The rearrangement uses TRBV27 and TRBJ1-6; a weak D match, TRBD1 (6 bases). Germline V CDR1 and CDR2: MNHEY, SMNVEV (reference sequence). The CDR3 runs to 15 residues. Trimming took off 5 bases at V and 9 bases at J, with 17 bases between the two ends. CDR3 sequence reads: CASSLQGFQISPLHF. In nucleotides, the CDR3 is TGTGCCAGCAGTCTACAGGGATTCCAGATTTCACCCCTCCACTTT.

This rearrangement joins TRBV27 to TRBJ1-2; 10 positions match TRBD1. Germline lookup yields CDR1 MNHEY and CDR2 SMNVEV (reference sequence). The V and J ends lost 5 bases and 4 bases, in that order; junction bases with no gene match: 10. The CDR3 is 16 amino acids. CDR3: CASSTDRGPHPYGYTF. The DNA of the CDR3 is TGTGCCAGCAGTACCGACAGGGGGCCTCACCCCTATGGCTACACCTTC.

The rearrangement uses TRBV28 and TRBJ2-3, with TRBD2 matching over 10 bases. Trimming cost V 7 bases and J 1 base; bases outside gene matches: 5. There are 15 residues in the CDR3. The germline CDR1 and CDR2 sequences are MDHEN and SYDVKM. The DNA for the CDR3 is TGTGCCAGCACCTTAGCGGGGGGCGGCACAGATACGCAGTATTTT. This encodes CASTLAGGGTDTQYF.

This clone was picked up one time. The rearrangement uses TRBV7-3 and TRBJ2-2; 12 positions agree with TRBD1. The CDR3 is 17 residues long. The ends lost 5 bases at V and 5 bases at J; junction bases unmatched: 9. Germline V gene data show CDR1 as SGHTA and CDR2 as FQGTGA. CDR3 sequence (DNA): TGTGCCAGCAGCCCTTTACCGGGACAGGGGGCTACCGGGGAGCTGTTTTTT. Its protein product is CASSPLPGQGATGELFF.

V is TRBV7-2 and J is TRBJ2-5; 8 bases are a match to TRBD1. The J segment lost 3 bases and the V segment lost 4 bases, leaving 7 bases of the junction unmatched. Germline V gives CDR1 SGHTA, CDR2 FQGNSA. The CDR3 has 15 amino acids. The CDR3 loop is CASSYWDRNEETQYF. CDR3 sequence (DNA): TGTGCCAGCAGCTACTGGGACAGGAATGAAGAGACCCAGTACTTC.

The V gene is TRBV5-4, the J gene TRBJ1-1; unclear D gene. The CDR3 is 16 amino acids. V gave up 0 bases and J gave up 3 bases, with 15 bases separating them. CDR1 and CDR2 (germline): SGHNT, YYREEE (reference sequence). The CDR3 here is CASSLAGTRGDTEAFF. CDR3 bases: TGTGCCAGCAGCTTGGCAGGAACCCGCGGGGACACTGAAGCTTTCTTT.

The chain couples TRBV19 to TRBJ2-7, with 14 positions matching TRBD2. The V gene's germline CDR1 is LNHDA and CDR2 SQIVND (reference sequence). CDR3 length: 18 residues. V lost 9 bases to trimming and J lost 5 bases; unmatched junction nucleotides: 18. CDR3 in DNA: TGTGCCAGCGGTCCCGGGACTAGCGGGAGTTCCCCCGGAAACGAGCAGTACTTC. Protein product: CASGPGTSGSSPGNEQYF.